This T cell receptor (beta chain) came from a study of post-analysis software for immune sequencing data. Overall study context: Progressive-relapsing, secondary progressive and relapsing-remitting multiple sclerosis were among the disease courses included. Broader study findings: Patients with multiple sclerosis recorded significantly lower normalized Chao1 diversity than controls, the study found.

The authors incorporated unique molecular identifiers into the TCR beta cDNA libraries. TCRdb recomputed calls from the PCR reads with MiXCR, one row per CDR3 protein. The repertoire consists of about 770,000 distinct CDR3 sequences, with around 46% occurring once and the leading ten covering roughly 4.9%. This clonotype was seen only a few times. The antigen is not known. The sample taken for sequencing was blood. This TCR was sampled from a girl under 18 with multiple sclerosis.

CDR3: CASIQTSGGKETQYF. The CDR3 DNA sequence: TGTGCCAGCATCCAGACTAGCGGAGGGAAAGAGACCCAGTACTTC. The rearrangement links TRBV7-9 to TRBJ2-5, with 9 bases identical to TRBD2. Per germline, CDR1 SEHNR and CDR2 FQNEAQ (reference sequence). The CDR3 is 15 amino acids. The V gene end was trimmed by 7 bases and the J gene end by 3 bases; junction bases not matched to a gene: 9.